The entry below gives a single T cell receptor beta chain sequence along with its context. What it binds is unknown. This entry belongs to a study of cytomegalovirus exposure and HLA in healthy donors. Looking at the study overall: Around 80 million unique TCRs from HLA-typed donors were held in an early data release.

Amplification used 60 Vbeta primers and 13 Jbeta primers. Produced via immunoSEQ multiplex PCR; TCRdb's table is partial and in-frame only. The repertoire consists of roughly 120,000 clones, with 73% occurring once and the leading ten covering less than 2.5%. With 1 base removed from V and 4 bases from J, the gap between germline ends came to 14 bases. Germline CDR1 reads MGHRA; CDR2 reads YSYEKL. The CDR3 sequence is 15 residues long. Study-wide findings and caveats: Data from an earlier analysis indicated that most TCR beta V segments were productive either about 87% or about 30% of the time. Roughly uniform sequencing depth across donors was assumed, possibly incorrectly. TCR beta chains numbering about 160 were designated cytomegalovirus-associated.

This rearrangement joins TRBV4-1 to TRBJ2-7; a possible D gene is TRBD2 (7 bases). This TCR came from a woman aged 40 to 50 in good health and CMV-seropositive. Sample: PBMCs. The CDR3 is CASSQVGRGGYEQYF. The CDR3 DNA reads TGCGCCAGCAGCCAAGTAGGCAGGGGAGGGTACGAGCAGTACTTC.